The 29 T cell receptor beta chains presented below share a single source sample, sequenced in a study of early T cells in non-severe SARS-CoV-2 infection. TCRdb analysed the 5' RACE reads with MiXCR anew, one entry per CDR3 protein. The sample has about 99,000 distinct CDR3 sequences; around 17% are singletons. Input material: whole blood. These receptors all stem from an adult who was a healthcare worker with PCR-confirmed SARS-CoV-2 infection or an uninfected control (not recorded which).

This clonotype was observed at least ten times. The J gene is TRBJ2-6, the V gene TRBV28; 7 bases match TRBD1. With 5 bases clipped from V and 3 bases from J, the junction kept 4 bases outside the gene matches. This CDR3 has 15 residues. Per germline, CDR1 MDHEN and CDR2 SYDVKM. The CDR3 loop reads CASSSTGVGANVLTF. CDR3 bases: TGTGCCAGCAGTAGTACAGGGGTTGGGGCCAACGTCCTGACTTTC.

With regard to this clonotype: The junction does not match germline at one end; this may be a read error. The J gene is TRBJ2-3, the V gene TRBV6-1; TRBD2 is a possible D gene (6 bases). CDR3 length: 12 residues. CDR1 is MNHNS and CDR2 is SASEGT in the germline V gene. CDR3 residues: CACSTTRDTQYF. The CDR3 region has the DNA TGTGCCTGCAGCACGACTAGAGATACGCAGTATTTT.

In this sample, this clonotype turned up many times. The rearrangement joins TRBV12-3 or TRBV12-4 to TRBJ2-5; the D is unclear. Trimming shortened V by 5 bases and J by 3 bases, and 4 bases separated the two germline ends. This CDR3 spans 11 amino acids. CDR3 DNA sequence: TGTGCCAGCAGTCTTAAAGAGACCCAGTACTTC. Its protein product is CASSLKETQYF.

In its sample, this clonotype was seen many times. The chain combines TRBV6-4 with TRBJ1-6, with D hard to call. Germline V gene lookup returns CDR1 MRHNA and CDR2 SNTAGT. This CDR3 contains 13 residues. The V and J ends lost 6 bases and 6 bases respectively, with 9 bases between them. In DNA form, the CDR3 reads TGTGCCAGCAGCTCCGGACGTAATTCACCCCTCCACTTT. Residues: CASSSGRNSPLHF.

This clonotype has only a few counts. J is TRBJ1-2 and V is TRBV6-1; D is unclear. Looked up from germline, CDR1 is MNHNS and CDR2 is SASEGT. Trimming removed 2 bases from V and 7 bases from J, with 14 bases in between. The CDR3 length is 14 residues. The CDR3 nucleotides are TGTGCCAGCAGTGAACTCGAGCCATTTGGTGGCTACACCTTC. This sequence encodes CASSELEPFGGYTF.

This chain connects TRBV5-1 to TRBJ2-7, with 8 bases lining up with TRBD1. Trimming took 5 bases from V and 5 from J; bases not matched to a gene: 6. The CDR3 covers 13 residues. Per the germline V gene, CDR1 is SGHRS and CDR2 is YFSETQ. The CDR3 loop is CASSTWTGNEQYF. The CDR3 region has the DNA TGCGCCAGCAGTACTTGGACAGGGAACGAGCAGTACTTC.

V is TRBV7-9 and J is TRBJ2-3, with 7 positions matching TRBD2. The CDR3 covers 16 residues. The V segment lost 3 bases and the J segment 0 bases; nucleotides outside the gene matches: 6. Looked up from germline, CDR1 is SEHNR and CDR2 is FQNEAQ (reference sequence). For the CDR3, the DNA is TGTGCCAGCAGCTTTAACGGCGGGAGTAGCACAGATACGCAGTATTTT. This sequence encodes CASSFNGGSSTDTQYF.

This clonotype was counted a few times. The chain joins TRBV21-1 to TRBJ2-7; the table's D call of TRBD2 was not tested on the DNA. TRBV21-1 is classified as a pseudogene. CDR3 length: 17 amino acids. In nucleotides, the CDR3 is TGTGCCAGCACTAACGGGGGGGAGCGTTTCGATTTAAACGAGCAGTACTTC. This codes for CASTNGGERFDLNEQYF.

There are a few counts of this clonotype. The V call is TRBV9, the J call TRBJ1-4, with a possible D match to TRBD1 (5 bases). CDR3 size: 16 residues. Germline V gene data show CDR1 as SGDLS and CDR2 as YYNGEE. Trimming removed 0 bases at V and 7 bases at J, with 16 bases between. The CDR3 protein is CASSVAPLGEAEKLFF. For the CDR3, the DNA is TGTGCCAGCAGCGTAGCCCCTTTGGGGGAGGCTGAAAAACTGTTTTTT.

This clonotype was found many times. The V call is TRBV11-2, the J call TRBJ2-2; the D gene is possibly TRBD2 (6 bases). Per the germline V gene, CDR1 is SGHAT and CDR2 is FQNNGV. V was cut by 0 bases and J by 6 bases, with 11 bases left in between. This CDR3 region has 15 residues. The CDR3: CASSLELSGAGELFF. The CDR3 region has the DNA TGTGCCAGCAGCTTAGAGTTGTCGGGAGCCGGGGAGCTGTTTTTT.

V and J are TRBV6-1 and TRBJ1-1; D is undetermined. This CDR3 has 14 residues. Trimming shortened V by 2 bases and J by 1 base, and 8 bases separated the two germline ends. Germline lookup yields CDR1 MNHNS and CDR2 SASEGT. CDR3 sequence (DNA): TGTGCCAGCAGTGAAAGGGAACGGAACACTGAAGCTTTCTTT. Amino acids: CASSERERNTEAFF.

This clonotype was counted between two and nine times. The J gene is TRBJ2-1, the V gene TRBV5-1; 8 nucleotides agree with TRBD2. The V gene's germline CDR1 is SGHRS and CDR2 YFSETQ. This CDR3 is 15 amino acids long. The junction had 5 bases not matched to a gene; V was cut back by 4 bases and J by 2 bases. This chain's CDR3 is CASSAGGGPYNEQFF. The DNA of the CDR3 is TGCGCCAGCAGCGCGGGAGGAGGCCCCTACAATGAGCAGTTCTTC. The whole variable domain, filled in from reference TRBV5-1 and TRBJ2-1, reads KAGVTQTPRYLIKTRGQQVTLSCSPISGHRSVSWYQQTPGQGLQFLFEYFSETQRNKGNFPGRFSGRQFSNSRSEMNVSTLELGDSALYLCASSAGGGPYNEQFFGPGTRLTVL.

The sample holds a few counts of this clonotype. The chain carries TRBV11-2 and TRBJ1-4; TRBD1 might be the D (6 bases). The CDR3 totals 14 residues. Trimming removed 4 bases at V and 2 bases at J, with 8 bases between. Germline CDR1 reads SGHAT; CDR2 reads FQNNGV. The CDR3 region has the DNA TGTGCCAGCAGCTACGACAGGACTAATGAAAAACTGTTTTTT. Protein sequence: CASSYDRTNEKLFF.

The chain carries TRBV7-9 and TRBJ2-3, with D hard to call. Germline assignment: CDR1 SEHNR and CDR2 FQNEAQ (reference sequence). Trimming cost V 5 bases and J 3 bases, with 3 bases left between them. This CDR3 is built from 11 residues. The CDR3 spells CASSITDTQYF. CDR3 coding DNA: TGTGCCAGCAGCATAACAGATACGCAGTATTTT.

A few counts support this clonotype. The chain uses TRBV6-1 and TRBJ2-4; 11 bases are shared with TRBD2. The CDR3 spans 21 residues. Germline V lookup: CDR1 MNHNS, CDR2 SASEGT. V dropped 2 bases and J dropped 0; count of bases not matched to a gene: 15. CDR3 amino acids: CASSENLWPSGGLIAKNIQYF. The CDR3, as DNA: TGTGCCAGCAGTGAAAATCTCTGGCCTAGCGGGGGGCTCATAGCCAAAAACATTCAGTACTTC.

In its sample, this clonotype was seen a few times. The CDR3 here is CASSLGRDPAYNEQFF. Here the CDR3 DNA reads TGTGCCAGCAGCTTAGGGCGGGACCCCGCCTACAATGAGCAGTTCTTC. This chain connects TRBV7-8 to TRBJ2-1; weak D call: TRBD2 (6 bases). Trimming took off 1 base at V and 2 bases at J, with 12 bases between the two ends. This CDR3 contains 16 residues. Germline-derived CDR1 and CDR2 are SGHVS and FQNEAQ.

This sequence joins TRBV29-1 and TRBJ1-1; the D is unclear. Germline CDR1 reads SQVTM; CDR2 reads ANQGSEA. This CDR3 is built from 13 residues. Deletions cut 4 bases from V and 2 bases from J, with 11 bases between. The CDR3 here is CSVVGQTNTEAFF. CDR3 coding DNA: TGCAGCGTTGTTGGGCAGACCAACACTGAAGCTTTCTTT.

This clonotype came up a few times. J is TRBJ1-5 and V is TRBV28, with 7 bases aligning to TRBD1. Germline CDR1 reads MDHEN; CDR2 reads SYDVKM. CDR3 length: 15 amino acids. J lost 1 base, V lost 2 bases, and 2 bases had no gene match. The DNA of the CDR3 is TGTGCCAGCAGTTTACAACAGGGGAGCAATCAGCCCCAGCATTTT. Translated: CASSLQQGSNQPQHF.

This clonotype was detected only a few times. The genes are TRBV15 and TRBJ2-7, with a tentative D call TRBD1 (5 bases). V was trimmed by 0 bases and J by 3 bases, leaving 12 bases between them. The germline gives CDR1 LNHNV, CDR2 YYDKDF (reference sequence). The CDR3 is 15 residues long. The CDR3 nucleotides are TGTGCCACCAGCAGAGATGTACAGGTTAACTACGAGCAGTACTTC. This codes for CATSRDVQVNYEQYF.

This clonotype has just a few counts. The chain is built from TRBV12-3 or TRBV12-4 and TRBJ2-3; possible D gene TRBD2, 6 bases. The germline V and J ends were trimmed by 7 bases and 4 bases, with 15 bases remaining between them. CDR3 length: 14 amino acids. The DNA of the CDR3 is TGTGCCAGCACCCGGACGGGAGAGGCAGATACGCAGTATTTT. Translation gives CASTRTGEADTQYF.

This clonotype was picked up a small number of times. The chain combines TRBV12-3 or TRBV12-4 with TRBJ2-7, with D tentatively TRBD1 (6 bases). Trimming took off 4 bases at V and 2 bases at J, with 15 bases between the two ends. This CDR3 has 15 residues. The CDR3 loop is CASSSKGVPTYEQYF. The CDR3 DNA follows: TGTGCCAGCAGTTCAAAGGGGGTTCCCACCTACGAGCAGTACTTC.

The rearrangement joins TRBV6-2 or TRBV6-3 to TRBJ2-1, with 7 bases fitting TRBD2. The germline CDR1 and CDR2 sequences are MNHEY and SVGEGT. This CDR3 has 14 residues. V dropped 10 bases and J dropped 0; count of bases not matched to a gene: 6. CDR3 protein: CATGGGSSYNEQFF. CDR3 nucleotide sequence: TGTGCCACTGGGGGAGGGAGCTCCTACAATGAGCAGTTCTTC.

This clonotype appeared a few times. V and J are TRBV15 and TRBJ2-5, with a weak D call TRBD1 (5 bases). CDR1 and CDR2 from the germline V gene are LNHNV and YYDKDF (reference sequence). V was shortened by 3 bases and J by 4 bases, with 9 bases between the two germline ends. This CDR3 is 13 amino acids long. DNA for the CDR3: TGTGCCACCAGCAGGTCAGGGCGAGAGACCCAGTACTTC. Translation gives CATSRSGRETQYF.

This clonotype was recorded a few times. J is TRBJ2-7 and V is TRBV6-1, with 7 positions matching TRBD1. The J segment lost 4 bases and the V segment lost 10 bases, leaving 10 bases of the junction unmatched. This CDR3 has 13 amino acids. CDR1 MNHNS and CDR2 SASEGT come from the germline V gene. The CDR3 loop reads CANGRGGLYEQYF. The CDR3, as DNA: TGTGCCAACGGACGAGGGGGCCTTTACGAGCAGTACTTC.

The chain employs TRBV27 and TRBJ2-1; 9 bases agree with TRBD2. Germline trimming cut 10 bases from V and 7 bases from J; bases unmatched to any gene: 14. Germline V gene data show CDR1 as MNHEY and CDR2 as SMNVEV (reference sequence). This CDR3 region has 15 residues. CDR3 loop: CATTLGSSGKNEQFF. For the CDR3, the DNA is TGTGCCACCACCTTGGGGTCTAGCGGGAAAAATGAGCAGTTCTTC.

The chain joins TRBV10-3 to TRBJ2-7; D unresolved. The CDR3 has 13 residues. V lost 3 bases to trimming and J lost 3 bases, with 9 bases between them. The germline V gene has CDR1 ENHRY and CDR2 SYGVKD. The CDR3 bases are TGTGCCATCAGTGATGATGCCTACTACGAGCAGTACTTC. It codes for CAISDDAYYEQYF.

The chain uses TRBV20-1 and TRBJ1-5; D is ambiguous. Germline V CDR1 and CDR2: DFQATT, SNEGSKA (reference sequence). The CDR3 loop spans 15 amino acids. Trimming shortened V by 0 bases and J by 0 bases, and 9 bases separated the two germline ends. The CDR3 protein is CSARDQPISNQPQHF. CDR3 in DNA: TGCAGTGCTAGAGATCAGCCGATTAGCAATCAGCCCCAGCATTTT.

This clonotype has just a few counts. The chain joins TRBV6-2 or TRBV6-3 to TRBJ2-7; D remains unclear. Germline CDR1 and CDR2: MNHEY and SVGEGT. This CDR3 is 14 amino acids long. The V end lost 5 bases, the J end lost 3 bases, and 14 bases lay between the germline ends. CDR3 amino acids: CASSPRGPIYEQYF. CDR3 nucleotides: TGTGCCAGCAGTCCTCGTGGACCCATCTACGAGCAGTACTTC.

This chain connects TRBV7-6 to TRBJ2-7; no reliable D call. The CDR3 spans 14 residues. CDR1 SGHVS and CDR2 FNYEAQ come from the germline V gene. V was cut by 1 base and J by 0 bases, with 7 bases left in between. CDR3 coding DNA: TGTGCCAGCAGCTTAGAGGGCAGCTCCTACGAGCAGTACTTC. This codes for CASSLEGSSYEQYF. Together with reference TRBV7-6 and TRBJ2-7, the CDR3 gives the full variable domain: GAGVSQSPRYKVTKRGQDVALRCDPISGHVSLYWYRQALGQGPEFLTYFNYEAQQDKSGLPNDRFSAERPEGSISTLTIQRTEQRDSAMYRCASSLEGSSYEQYFGPGTRLTVT.